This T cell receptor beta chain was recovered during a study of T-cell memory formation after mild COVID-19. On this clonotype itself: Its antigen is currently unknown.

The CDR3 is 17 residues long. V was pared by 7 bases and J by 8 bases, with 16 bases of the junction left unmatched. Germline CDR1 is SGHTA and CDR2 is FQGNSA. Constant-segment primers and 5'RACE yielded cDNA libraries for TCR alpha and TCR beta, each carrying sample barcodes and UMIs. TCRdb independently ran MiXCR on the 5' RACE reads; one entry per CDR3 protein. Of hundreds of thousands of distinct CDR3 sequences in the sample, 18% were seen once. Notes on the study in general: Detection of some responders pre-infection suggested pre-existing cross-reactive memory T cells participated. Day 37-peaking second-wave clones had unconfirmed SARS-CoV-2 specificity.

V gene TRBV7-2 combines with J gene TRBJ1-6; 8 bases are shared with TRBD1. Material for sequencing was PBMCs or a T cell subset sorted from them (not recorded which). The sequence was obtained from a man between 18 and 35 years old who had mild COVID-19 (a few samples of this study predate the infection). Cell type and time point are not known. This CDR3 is CASTAPTGAVFHSPLHF. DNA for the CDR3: TGTGCCAGCACCGCACCGACAGGGGCAGTCTTTCATTCACCCCTCCACTTT.